This passage covers 29 T cell receptor beta chains from one sample sequenced in a study of glioma-infiltrating T cells. Using RNA template, CDR3s of TCR alpha and beta were amplified with iRepertoire arm-PCR. One entry per CDR3 protein, called by TCRdb with MiXCR from the multiplex PCR reads. The repertoire includes 300,000 to 400,000 distinct CDR3 sequences, more than 35% of them detected once, and more than 10% sits in the top ten. Sequencing was carried out using glioma tissue, nonneoplastic brain tissue, or PBMCs (not recorded which). These receptors were taken from a human donor with low-grade glioma or glioblastoma, undergoing nonglioma brain surgery, or in good health (not recorded which).

The chain is built from TRBV20-1 and TRBJ2-3; D ambiguous. V was cut by 5 bases and J by 4 bases, with 10 bases left in between. Germline V gene lookup returns CDR1 DFQATT and CDR2 SNEGSKA (reference sequence). This CDR3 region has 12 residues. Here the CDR3 DNA reads TGCAGTGCTGGTCCGTGGGCAGATACGCAGTATTTT. Translated: CSAGPWADTQYF.

This clonotype has just one count. This could be a read error, since a much larger clone is one nucleotide away. The chain has TRBV6-1 and TRBJ2-7; D unclear. CDR1 and CDR2 from the germline V gene are MNHNS and SASEGT. The CDR3 is made up of 15 amino acids. The CDR3 here is CASSEDPPAIYGQYF. The CDR3 DNA sequence: TGTGCCAGCAGTGAAGACCCCCCAGCGATCTACGGGCAGTACTTC.

As regards this clonotype: This may be a read error, as it is one base from a much larger clone. J is TRBJ2-5 and V is TRBV6-5, with unresolved D. Trimming cost V 6 bases and J 4 bases, with 18 bases left between them. From germline, CDR1 is MNHEY and CDR2 SVGAGI. The CDR3 totals 15 residues. CDR3 region: CASRPSQANPETQYF. The CDR3 DNA sequence: TGTGCCAGCAGGCCATCTCAGGCCAACCCAGAGACCCAGTACTTC.

This chain connects TRBV5-6 to TRBJ2-2, with 7 bases aligning to TRBD2. Germline assignment: CDR1 SGHDT and CDR2 YYEEEE. J gave up 1 base and V 0 bases, and 9 bases lay outside the gene matches. The CDR3 length is 18 residues. The DNA of the CDR3 is TGTGCCAGCAGCTTGGCGGGACTACGCACGGTGAACACCGGGGAGCTGTTTTTT. It is translated as CASSLAGLRTVNTGELFF.

The chain has TRBV10-3 and TRBJ1-5, with D possibly matching TRBD1 (6 bases). V lost 4 bases to trimming and J lost 4 bases, with 14 bases between them. This CDR3 contains 15 residues. Germline CDR1 is ENHRY and CDR2 is SYGVKD. The CDR3 spells CAISALQGPNQPQHF. CDR3 coding DNA: TGTGCCATCAGTGCGCTACAGGGTCCGAATCAGCCCCAGCATTTT.

The rearrangement links TRBV7-9 to TRBJ2-7; D possibly uses TRBD1 or TRBD2 (6 bases each). CDR1 is SEHNR and CDR2 is FQNEAQ in the germline V gene (reference sequence). V was clipped by 5 bases and J by 7 bases, with 21 bases between them. This CDR3 spans 15 amino acids. CDR3 sequence: CASSLGGTARSEQYF. The CDR3 nucleotides are TGTGCCAGCAGCCTAGGGGGGACCGCGAGGTCGGAGCAGTACTTC.

The chain uses TRBV12-3 or TRBV12-4 and TRBJ2-3; 7 bases map to TRBD1. The CDR3 covers 15 residues. The V gene end was trimmed by 6 bases and the J gene end by 1 base; junction bases not matched to a gene: 7. The CDR3 DNA follows: TGTGCCAGCAGCAAGACAGGGATGGGCACAGATACGCAGTATTTT. Amino acids: CASSKTGMGTDTQYF.

The rearrangement uses TRBV28 and TRBJ2-7; 7 nucleotides line up with TRBD1. This CDR3 comprises 15 residues. Germline CDR1 and CDR2: MDHEN and SYDVKM. V lost 0 bases and J lost 2; bases outside the gene matches: 4. For the CDR3, the DNA is TGTGCCAGCAGTTTATGGGACAGGTCCCCCTACGAGCAGTACTTC. Encoded protein: CASSLWDRSPYEQYF.

The gene calls are TRBV4-3 and TRBJ2-1; D is possibly TRBD2 (5 bases). V was shortened by 0 bases and J by 8 bases, with 20 bases between the two germline ends. The CDR3 spans 17 residues. Per the germline V gene, CDR1 is LGHNA and CDR2 is YSLEER. CDR3 in amino acids: CASSQDYIPSLGDEQFF. CDR3 nucleotides: TGCGCCAGCAGCCAAGACTATATACCTAGTCTCGGGGATGAGCAGTTCTTC.

This clonotype was recorded many times. This chain connects TRBV15 to TRBJ1-1; D not certain. Germline V gene data show CDR1 as LNHNV and CDR2 as YYDKDF (reference sequence). CDR3 size: 13 residues. Trimming left V 0 bases short and J 3 bases short, with 5 bases between. The DNA of the CDR3 is TGTGCCACCAGCAGAGATTACGACACTGAAGCTTTCTTT. Encoded protein: CATSRDYDTEAFF.

Worth noting for this clonotype: Sequence at one end of the junction differs from germline and may be a read error. The chain has TRBV4-2 and TRBJ2-5; either TRBD1 or TRBD2 may supply D (6 bases each). CDR1 is LGHNA and CDR2 is YNFKEQ in the germline V gene. The CDR3 covers 14 residues. This CDR3 reads CANSPGASQETQYF. The CDR3 coding sequence is TGTGCCAACAGCCCGGGGGCGAGCCAAGAGACCCAGTACTTC.

The rearrangement joins TRBV19 to TRBJ1-5; D is undetermined. V was pared by 3 bases and J by 6 bases, with 9 bases between. The germline gives CDR1 LNHDA, CDR2 SQIVND (reference sequence). This CDR3 contains 13 residues. In DNA, the CDR3 is TGTGCCAGTAGTATCACCGACGGTCAGCCCCAGCATTTT. This translates into CASSITDGQPQHF. The full variable domain, its missing parts supplied by reference TRBV19 and TRBJ1-5, is DGGITQSPKYLFRKEGQNVTLSCEQNLNHDAMYWYRQDPGQGLRLIYYSQIVNDFQKGDIAEGYSVSREKKESFPLTVTSAQKNPTAFYLCASSITDGQPQHFGDGTRLSIL.

This clonotype was counted only a few times. The genes are TRBV28 and TRBJ2-3; 13 nucleotides match TRBD2. The CDR3 runs to 19 residues. Trimming removed 0 bases from V and 3 bases from J; junction bases left unmatched: 9. Germline V lookup: CDR1 MDHEN, CDR2 SYDVKM. DNA of the CDR3: TGTGCCAGCAGTTTATGGGGGACTAGCGGGGAGCTTAAAACAGATACGCAGTATTTT. This translates into CASSLWGTSGELKTDTQYF.

This clonotype appeared a single time. One junction end does not reproduce the germline sequence, and a read error may be involved. This chain uses TRBV29-1 with TRBJ1-2; D gene ambiguous. The germline gives CDR1 SQVTM, CDR2 ANQGSEA. The length of the CDR3 is 11 residues. As DNA, the CDR3 is TGCAGCGCTGAAGGGAGGGCTGGCTACACCTTC. Translation gives CSAEGRAGYTF.

The chain has TRBV19 and TRBJ1-4; D gene ambiguous. The CDR3 extends over 13 amino acids. V lost 5 bases and J 8 bases, leaving 12 bases between the germline ends. Germline CDR1 reads LNHDA; CDR2 reads SQIVND (reference sequence). CDR3: CASSRSIGEKLFF. In nucleotides, the CDR3 is TGTGCCAGTAGTCGGTCGATCGGGGAAAAACTGTTTTTT.

This clonotype is termed medium-sized. The chain uses TRBV20-1 and TRBJ2-7, with 7 bases that match TRBD1. Per the germline V gene, CDR1 is DFQATT and CDR2 is SNEGSKA (reference sequence). CDR3 length: 15 amino acids. After removal of 2 bases from V and 5 bases from J, the junction contained 12 bases not matched to a gene. DNA of the CDR3: TGCAGTGCTAGACCCCTCGACAGGGCTCGGCACGAGCAGTACTTC. Translated: CSARPLDRARHEQYF.

Concerning this clonotype itself: A much larger clonotype is one base distant, so this may be a read error. V and J are TRBV6-1 and TRBJ2-3; 8 positions match TRBD2. Germline CDR1 is MNHNS and CDR2 is SASEGT. With 4 bases clipped from V and 4 bases from J, the junction kept 7 bases outside the gene matches. This CDR3 contains 15 residues. CDR3 loop: CASSAASGSSDTQYF. CDR3 bases: TGTGCCAGCAGTGCGGCTAGCGGGTCGTCAGATACGCAGTATTTT.

This clonotype was counted a single time. A read error may be the cause here, since a much bigger clone is one base away. This sequence joins TRBV7-9 and TRBJ2-1; TRBD1 matches at 7 bases. Germline CDR1 and CDR2: SEHNR and FQNEAQ (reference sequence). The CDR3 is 16 amino acids. This CDR3 is CASSPPGQPTYNEHFF. The DNA of the CDR3 is TGTGCCAGCAGCCCCCCGGGACAGCCGACCTACAATGAGCACTTCTTC.

This clonotype came up a few times. This chain's CDR3 is CASREQFNSPLHF. DNA for the CDR3: TGTGCCAGCAGGGAACAGTTTAATTCACCCCTCCACTTT. V gene TRBV28 combines with J gene TRBJ1-6; no clear D. The CDR3 is 13 amino acids. Per germline, CDR1 MDHEN and CDR2 SYDVKM. V gave up 6 bases and J gave up 6 bases, with 9 bases separating them.

The chain combines TRBV19 with TRBJ2-1, with D possibly TRBD2 on 5 matching bases. The germline CDR1 and CDR2 sequences are LNHDA and SQIVND (reference sequence). V dropped 6 bases and J dropped 9 bases, with 15 bases sitting between them. This CDR3 comprises 13 residues. Written as DNA, the CDR3 is TGTGCCAGTAGGTTGATAGGAGGTATTGAGCAGTTCTTC. Translation gives CASRLIGGIEQFF.

The J gene is TRBJ2-7, the V gene TRBV4-3; 7 bases align to TRBD2. V shed 1 base and J 1 base; nucleotides not matched to a gene: 13. The CDR3 is 18 residues long. CDR1 LGHNA and CDR2 YSLEER come from the germline V gene. CDR3: CASSQGSSGVDLSYEQYF. The DNA for the CDR3 is TGCGCCAGCAGCCAAGGGTCGAGCGGGGTCGACCTGTCCTACGAGCAGTACTTC.

The chain joins TRBV28 to TRBJ1-5; D may be TRBD1 (5 bases). Looked up from germline, CDR1 is MDHEN and CDR2 is SYDVKM. V was trimmed by 5 bases and J by 6 bases, leaving 23 bases between them. This CDR3 is 17 amino acids long. CDR3 sequence reads: CASSTLRNGGWGQPQHF. As DNA, the CDR3 is TGTGCCAGCAGTACCCTCCGCAACGGGGGATGGGGTCAGCCCCAGCATTTT.

This chain joins TRBV4-1 and TRBJ2-7, with a weak D call TRBD2 (5 bases). The V end was cut by 6 bases, the J end by 9 bases, with 15 bases between. The CDR3 totals 12 residues. Looked up from germline, CDR1 is MGHRA and CDR2 is YSYEKL. Here the CDR3 reads CASRGSRGRQYF. DNA for the CDR3: TGCGCCAGCAGGGGATCTCGGGGTCGGCAGTACTTC.

This clonotype was counted a few times. The chain has TRBV6-7 and TRBJ1-2; no definite D call. TRBV6-7 is labeled an ORF, and its function is uncertain. Trimming left V 2 bases short and J 6 bases short, with 7 bases between. CDR3 length equals 12 residues. The CDR3 protein is CASSYPGDGYTF. The CDR3 DNA follows: TGTGCCAGCAGTTACCCCGGGGATGGCTACACCTTC.

V usage is TRBV5-4 and J usage is TRBJ2-7; 9 bases fit TRBD1. Germline V lookup: CDR1 SGHNT, CDR2 YYREEE (reference sequence). The CDR3 extends over 14 amino acids. After removal of 6 bases from V and 7 bases from J, the junction contained 11 bases not matched to a gene. The CDR3 region is CASTFGQGPVEQYF. CDR3 nucleotide sequence: TGTGCCAGCACCTTCGGACAGGGGCCCGTGGAGCAGTACTTC. The full variable domain, completed using reference TRBV5-4 and TRBJ2-7, is ETGVTQSPTHLIKTRGQQVTLRCSSQSGHNTVSWYQQALGQGPQFIFQYYREEENGRGNFPPRFSGLQFPNYSSELNVNALELDDSALYLCASTFGQGPVEQYFGPGTRLTVT.

There are a few counts of this clonotype. The chain joins TRBV4-1 to TRBJ2-3; 13 positions match TRBD2. Germline V CDR1 and CDR2: MGHRA, YSYEKL. The CDR3 consists of 19 residues. Germline trimming cut 4 bases from V and 5 bases from J; bases unmatched to any gene: 15. The DNA for the CDR3 is TGCGCCAGCAGCCGAGACTACCGAGGACTAGCGGGAGCTGGAGATACGCAGTATTTT. Encoded protein: CASSRDYRGLAGAGDTQYF.

This clonotype was counted at least ten times. CDR3 in DNA: TGTGCCAGCAGTCGGACAGGGCGCTCCTACGAGCAGTACTTC. It translates to CASSRTGRSYEQYF. The chain has TRBV6-1 and TRBJ2-7, with 8 bases that match TRBD1. Germline V lookup: CDR1 MNHNS, CDR2 SASEGT. The J segment lost 0 bases and the V segment lost 5 bases, leaving 3 bases of the junction unmatched. The CDR3 is 14 residues long.

On this clonotype: A much more abundant neighbour one base away suggests this may be a read error. The rearrangement links TRBV24-1 to TRBJ2-3; no clear D gene. There are 13 residues in the CDR3. Germline V CDR1 and CDR2: KGHDR, SFDVKD. V was clipped by 3 bases and J by 9 bases, with 12 bases between them. The chain's CDR3 is CATSDRLTPTQYF. The CDR3 DNA sequence: TGTGCCACCAGTGATCGGTTGACACCAACGCAGTATTTT.

This chain connects TRBV20-1 to TRBJ2-1; TRBD2 aligns across 12 bases. CDR1 is DFQATT, CDR2 SNEGSKA, per germline (reference sequence). Germline trimming cut 3 bases from V and 8 bases from J; bases unmatched to any gene: 11. The CDR3 runs to 16 residues. The CDR3 region is CSASFPSGRAGYEQFF. The CDR3 DNA reads TGCAGTGCTAGTTTCCCTAGCGGGAGGGCCGGCTATGAGCAGTTCTTC.